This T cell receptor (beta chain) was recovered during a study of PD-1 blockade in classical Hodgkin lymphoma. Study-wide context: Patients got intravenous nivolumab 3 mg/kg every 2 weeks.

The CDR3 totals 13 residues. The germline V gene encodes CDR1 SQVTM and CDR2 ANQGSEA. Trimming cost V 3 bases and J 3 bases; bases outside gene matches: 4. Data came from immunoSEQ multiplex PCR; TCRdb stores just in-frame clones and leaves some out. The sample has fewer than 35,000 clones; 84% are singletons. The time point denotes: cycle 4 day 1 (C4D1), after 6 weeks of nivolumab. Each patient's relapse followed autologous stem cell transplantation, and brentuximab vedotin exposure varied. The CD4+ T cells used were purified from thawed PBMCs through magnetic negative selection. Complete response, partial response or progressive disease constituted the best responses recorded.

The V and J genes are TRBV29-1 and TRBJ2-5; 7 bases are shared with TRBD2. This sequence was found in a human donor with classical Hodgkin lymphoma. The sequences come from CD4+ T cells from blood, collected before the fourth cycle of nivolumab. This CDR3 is CSVEPGGKETQYF. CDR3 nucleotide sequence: TGCAGCGTTGAGCCGGGGGGAAAAGAGACCCAGTACTTC.